The 25 T cell receptor beta chains presented below share a single source sample, sequenced in a study of technical replicates of blood from a few donors. Sequencing used immunoSEQ multiplex PCR; TCRdb keeps in-frame clones, though not all of them. The repertoire has approximately 75,000 clones, approximately 96% of them found once; the top ten carry 0.18%. The specimen sequenced was T cells isolated from PBMCs. Receptors originate from a human donor in good health.

V usage is TRBV28 and J usage is TRBJ2-7, with 10 bases identical to TRBD2. Per the germline V gene, CDR1 is MDHEN and CDR2 is SYDVKM. The length of the CDR3 is 16 residues. J was trimmed by 2 bases and V by 2 bases; bases with no gene match: 6. The CDR3 is CASSLPQAGGTYEQYF. DNA of the CDR3: TGTGCCAGCAGTTTACCCCAAGCGGGAGGGACCTACGAGCAGTACTTC.

Only one count was recorded for this clone. V is TRBV7-9 and J is TRBJ1-1; 7 nucleotides agree with TRBD1. This CDR3 is 15 amino acids long. The J segment lost 8 bases and the V segment lost 4 bases, leaving 13 bases of the junction unmatched. Germline V lookup: CDR1 SEHNR, CDR2 FQNEAQ (reference sequence). DNA for the CDR3: TGTGCCAGCAGCTATTTGGAGGGGGCCTTGAGCGAAGCTTTCTTT. This translates into CASSYLEGALSEAFF.

The J gene is TRBJ2-1, the V gene TRBV4-1, with D unresolved. CDR3 length: 14 residues. Germline CDR1 is MGHRA and CDR2 is YSYEKL. Trimming took 4 bases from V and 2 from J, leaving 9 bases between them. The DNA of the CDR3 is TGCGCCAGCAGCCGGGCCTCCGCCTACAATGAGCAGTTCTTC. It codes for CASSRASAYNEQFF.

The rearrangement uses TRBV4-1 and TRBJ2-3; 11 nucleotides line up with TRBD2. The CDR3 sequence is 15 residues long. Germline V lookup: CDR1 MGHRA, CDR2 YSYEKL. The junction had 9 bases not matched to a gene; V was cut back by 3 bases and J by 10 bases. CDR3 coding DNA: TGCGCCAGCAGCCAGTTGAGTAGCGGGGGGGAGGCGCAGTATTTT. It yields the protein CASSQLSSGGEAQYF.

The rearrangement links TRBV11-1 to TRBJ1-2; D remains unclear. The V end was cut by 5 bases, the J end by 0 bases, with 10 bases between. Germline V gene data show CDR1 as SGHAT and CDR2 as FQDESV (reference sequence). This CDR3 is 14 amino acids long. The CDR3 is CASSLPQTNYGYTF. CDR3 sequence (DNA): TGTGCCAGCAGCCTCCCCCAGACTAACTATGGCTACACCTTC.

This clone has just one count. The rearrangement uses TRBV4-1 and TRBJ2-1, with D possibly matching TRBD1 (6 bases). The CDR3 contains 15 residues. Germline V gene sequence: CDR1 MGHRA, CDR2 YSYEKL. The V and J ends lost 0 bases and 6 bases respectively, with 12 bases between them. The CDR3 DNA is TGCGCCAGCAGCCAAGATCCCAGGGGTGGCAATGAGCAGTTCTTC. As protein: CASSQDPRGGNEQFF.

This rearrangement joins TRBV2 to TRBJ2-1; 8 nucleotides line up with TRBD2. Germline V CDR1 and CDR2: SNHLY, FYNNEI. The CDR3 spans 16 residues. J was trimmed by 3 bases and V by 6 bases; bases with no gene match: 10. The CDR3 protein is CASRLRLALDYNEQFF. The CDR3 coding sequence is TGTGCCAGCAGGCTTCGACTAGCGCTAGACTACAATGAGCAGTTCTTC.

The chain couples TRBV7-6 to TRBJ2-7; D perhaps matches TRBD2 (5 bases). Looked up from germline, CDR1 is SGHVS and CDR2 is FNYEAQ. V lost 2 bases and J lost 3, with 8 bases in between. This CDR3 spans 13 amino acids. The CDR3 region has the DNA TGTGCCAGCAGCTTAACTAGTGGCTACGAGCAGTACTTC. Its protein is CASSLTSGYEQYF. Full variable domain (rest looked up from reference TRBV7-6 and TRBJ2-7): GAGVSQSPRYKVTKRGQDVALRCDPISGHVSLYWYRQALGQGPEFLTYFNYEAQQDKSGLPNDRFSAERPEGSISTLTIQRTEQRDSAMYRCASSLTSGYEQYFGPGTRLTVT.

This clone was seen only once. This chain connects TRBV5-1 to TRBJ1-1; 7 bases map to TRBD1. This CDR3 region has 13 residues. CDR1 is SGHRS, CDR2 YFSETQ, per germline. V was pared by 4 bases and J by 7 bases, with 7 bases of the junction left unmatched. Here the CDR3 reads CASSNRDSIEAFF. Written as DNA, the CDR3 is TGCGCCAGCAGCAACCGGGACAGCATTGAAGCTTTCTTT.

This sequence joins TRBV25-1 and TRBJ2-3; the D is unclear. CDR3 length: 11 residues. With 5 bases removed from V and 3 bases from J, the gap between germline ends came to 3 bases. Germline assignment: CDR1 MGHDK and CDR2 SYGVNS. The CDR3 is CASSITDTQYF. In nucleotides, the CDR3 is TGTGCCAGCAGTATAACAGATACGCAGTATTTT.

The chain combines TRBV6-1 with TRBJ1-1, with D possibly being TRBD1 (6 bases). This CDR3 has 13 amino acids. V was pared by 7 bases and J by 0 bases, with 9 bases between. Germline V gene lookup returns CDR1 MNHNS and CDR2 SASEGT. CDR3: CASIHRVNTEAFF. Written as DNA, the CDR3 is TGTGCCAGCATCCACAGGGTGAACACTGAAGCTTTCTTT.

The V gene is TRBV6-1, the J gene TRBJ2-1, with D unclear. V lost 6 bases to trimming and J lost 6 bases, with 9 bases between them. This CDR3 region has 12 residues. Per the germline V gene, CDR1 is MNHNS and CDR2 is SASEGT. The CDR3 DNA reads TGTGCCAGCAGGAGACTTGTCAATGAGCAGTTCTTC. It yields the protein CASRRLVNEQFF.

This clone is a singleton in its sample. The rearrangement uses TRBV5-1 and TRBJ2-5; 7 nucleotides align to TRBD2. CDR3 length: 14 residues. CDR1 SGHRS and CDR2 YFSETQ come from the germline V gene. V was pared by 0 bases and J by 1 base, with 0 bases of the junction left unmatched. CDR3 bases: TGCGCCAGCAGCTTGGGGACTAGCCAAGAGACCCAGTACTTC. Translated: CASSLGTSQETQYF.

J is TRBJ2-5 and V is TRBV9, with 11 positions matching TRBD2. CDR1 and CDR2 (germline): SGDLS, YYNGEE. This CDR3 contains 15 residues. V lost 3 bases and J lost 5; bases outside the gene matches: 6. Written as DNA, the CDR3 is TGTGCCAGCAGCGGCCTAGCGGGAGGCTGGGAGACCCAGTACTTC. Translation gives CASSGLAGGWETQYF.

The V and J genes are TRBV5-8 and TRBJ2-1, with 7 bases matching TRBD2. This CDR3 is 13 amino acids long. Germline loops: CDR1 SGHTS, CDR2 YDEGEE. After removal of 4 bases from V and 8 bases from J, the junction contained 6 bases not matched to a gene. The DNA of the CDR3 is TGTGCCAGCAGCCCTAAAGGGAGGGATGAGCAGTTCTTC. It yields the protein CASSPKGRDEQFF.

The chain is built from TRBV29-1 and TRBJ2-7; 8 positions agree with TRBD1. The V and J ends lost 5 bases and 0 bases, in that order; junction bases with no gene match: 3. The length of the CDR3 is 13 residues. Per the germline V gene, CDR1 is SQVTM and CDR2 is ANQGSEA. CDR3 region: CSVRDRSSYEQYF. The CDR3 nucleotides are TGCAGCGTTAGGGACAGGAGCTCCTACGAGCAGTACTTC.

This chain joins TRBV29-1 and TRBJ1-3, with D uncertain. Germline CDR1 reads SQVTM; CDR2 reads ANQGSEA. The CDR3 extends over 12 amino acids. V dropped 4 bases and J dropped 4 bases, with 8 bases sitting between them. The CDR3 is CSVGLAGNTIYF. CDR3 DNA sequence: TGCAGCGTTGGACTGGCGGGAAACACCATATATTTT.

The chain couples TRBV6-5 to TRBJ2-5, with 7 bases that match TRBD1. This CDR3 has 16 residues. The trim removed 4 bases at V and 1 base at J, leaving 9 bases unmatched. In germline, CDR1 is MNHEY, CDR2 SVGAGI. As DNA, the CDR3 is TGTGCCAGCAGTTTTTATGACAGGGTTGGCCAAGAGACCCAGTACTTC. Its protein is CASSFYDRVGQETQYF.

The V and J genes are TRBV7-9 and TRBJ1-1; possible D gene TRBD1, 5 bases. The CDR3 spans 14 residues. Germline assignment: CDR1 SEHNR and CDR2 FQNEAQ (reference sequence). V lost 0 bases and J 7 bases, leaving 12 bases between the germline ends. The CDR3 loop is CASSLAGRGGEAFF. The CDR3 nucleotides read TGTGCCAGCAGCTTAGCGGGGAGGGGTGGTGAAGCTTTCTTT.

The J gene is TRBJ1-1, the V gene TRBV27; D unresolved. The CDR3 is 14 amino acids. From germline, CDR1 is MNHEY and CDR2 SMNVEV (reference sequence). Between the trimmed V and J ends, which lost 3 bases and 1 base, there was a span of 9 bases. The CDR3 reads CASSFAHRNTEAFF. CDR3 in DNA: TGTGCCAGCAGTTTTGCCCACAGGAACACTGAAGCTTTCTTT.

The chain has TRBV9 and TRBJ2-3; TRBD2 agrees at 7 bases. This CDR3 is 13 amino acids long. Germline values: CDR1 SGDLS, CDR2 YYNGEE. V lost 3 bases to trimming and J lost 14 bases; unmatched junction nucleotides: 12. The CDR3 here is CASSDEQRGPGYF. DNA for the CDR3: TGTGCCAGCAGCGATGAACAGCGGGGCCCGGGGTATTTT.

This rearrangement joins TRBV13 to TRBJ2-1; 9 bases are a match to TRBD2. J gave up 6 bases and V 5 bases, and 14 bases lay outside the gene matches. Germline-derived CDR1 and CDR2 are PRHDT and FYEKMQ (reference sequence). The CDR3 extends over 17 amino acids. The CDR3 bases are TGTGCCAGCAGCCCCCGATCACTAGCGGGCTTGGGCAATGAGCAGTTCTTC. This codes for CASSPRSLAGLGNEQFF.

The genes are TRBV27 and TRBJ2-7, with D perhaps matching TRBD2 (5 bases). CDR1 and CDR2 (germline): MNHEY, SMNVEV (reference sequence). The CDR3 extends over 14 amino acids. Between the trimmed V and J ends, which lost 0 bases and 6 bases, there was a span of 12 bases. Here the CDR3 reads CASSLSGRGSEQYF. The CDR3 DNA reads TGTGCCAGCAGTTTATCTGGGAGAGGGAGCGAGCAGTACTTC.

In its sample, this clone was seen once. The chain has TRBV2 and TRBJ1-3; 7 nucleotides match TRBD1. Unmatched junction bases numbered 6, after V lost 7 bases and J lost 0 bases. Germline V gives CDR1 SNHLY, CDR2 FYNNEI. This CDR3 has 15 residues. The CDR3, as DNA: TGTGCCAGCACCGAGGGACAGACCTCTGGAAACACCATATATTTT. Translating it yields CASTEGQTSGNTIYF.

The chain uses TRBV2 and TRBJ1-2; 7 bases fit TRBD1. Germline lookup yields CDR1 SNHLY and CDR2 FYNNEI. The junction had 8 bases not matched to a gene; V was cut back by 6 bases and J by 7 bases. This CDR3 has 13 residues. The CDR3 coding sequence is TGTGCCAGCAGCTCGGACAGGCATGCTGGCTACACCTTC. It specifies CASSSDRHAGYTF.